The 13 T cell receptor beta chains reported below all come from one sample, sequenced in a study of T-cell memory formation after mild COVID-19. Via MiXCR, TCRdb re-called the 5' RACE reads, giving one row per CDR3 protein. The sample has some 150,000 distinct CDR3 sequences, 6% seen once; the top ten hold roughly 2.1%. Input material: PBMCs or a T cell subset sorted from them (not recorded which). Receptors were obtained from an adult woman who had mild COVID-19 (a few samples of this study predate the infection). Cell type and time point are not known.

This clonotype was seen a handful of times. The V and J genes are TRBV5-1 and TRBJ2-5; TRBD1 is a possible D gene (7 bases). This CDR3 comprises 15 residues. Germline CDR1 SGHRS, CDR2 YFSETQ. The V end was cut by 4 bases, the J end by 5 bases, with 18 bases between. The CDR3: CASSGGTDPGETQYF. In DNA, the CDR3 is TGCGCCAGCAGCGGGGGGACAGACCCGGGGGAGACCCAGTACTTC. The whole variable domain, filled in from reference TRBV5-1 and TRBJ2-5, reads KAGVTQTPRYLIKTRGQQVTLSCSPISGHRSVSWYQQTPGQGLQFLFEYFSETQRNKGNFPGRFSGRQFSNSRSEMNVSTLELGDSALYLCASSGGTDPGETQYFGPGTRLLVL.

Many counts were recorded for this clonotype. This CDR3 is CASSLGLGYNEQFF. The CDR3 nucleotides read TGTGCCAGCAGCCTCGGACTGGGTTACAATGAGCAGTTCTTC. The chain recombines TRBV5-6 with TRBJ2-1; possibly TRBD2 for D (5 bases). The CDR3 consists of 14 residues. Germline CDR1 is SGHDT and CDR2 is YYEEEE. Trimming stripped 4 bases from V and 4 bases from J, with 12 bases between. The full variable domain, rest sourced from reference TRBV5-6 and TRBJ2-1, is DAGVTQSPTHLIKTRGQQVTLRCSPKSGHDTVSWYQQALGQGPQFIFQYYEEEERQRGNFPDRFSGHQFPNYSSELNVNALLLGDSALYLCASSLGLGYNEQFFGPGTRLTVL.

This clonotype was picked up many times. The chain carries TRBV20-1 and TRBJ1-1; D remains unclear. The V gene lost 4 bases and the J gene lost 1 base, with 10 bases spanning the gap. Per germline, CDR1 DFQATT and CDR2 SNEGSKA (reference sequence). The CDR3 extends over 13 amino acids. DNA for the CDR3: TGCAGTGCTACCAGACCGACGAACACTGAAGCTTTCTTT. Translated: CSATRPTNTEAFF.

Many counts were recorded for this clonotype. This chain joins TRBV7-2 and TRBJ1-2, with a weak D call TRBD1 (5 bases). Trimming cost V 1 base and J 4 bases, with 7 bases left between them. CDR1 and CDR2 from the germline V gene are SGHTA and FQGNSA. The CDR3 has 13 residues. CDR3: CASSLGGFYGYTF. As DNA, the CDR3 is TGTGCCAGCAGCTTAGGGGGGTTCTATGGCTACACCTTC.

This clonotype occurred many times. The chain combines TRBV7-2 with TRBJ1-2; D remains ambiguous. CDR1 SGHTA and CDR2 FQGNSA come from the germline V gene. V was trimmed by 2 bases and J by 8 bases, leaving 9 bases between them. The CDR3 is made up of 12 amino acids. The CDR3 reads CASSLNGMGYTF. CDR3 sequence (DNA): TGTGCCAGCAGCTTAAATGGAATGGGCTACACCTTC.

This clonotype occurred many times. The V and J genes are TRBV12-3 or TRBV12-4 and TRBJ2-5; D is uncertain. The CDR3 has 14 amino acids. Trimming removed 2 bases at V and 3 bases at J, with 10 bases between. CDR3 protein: CASSLSTAKETQYF. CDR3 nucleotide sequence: TGTGCCAGCAGTTTAAGTACAGCGAAAGAGACCCAGTACTTC.

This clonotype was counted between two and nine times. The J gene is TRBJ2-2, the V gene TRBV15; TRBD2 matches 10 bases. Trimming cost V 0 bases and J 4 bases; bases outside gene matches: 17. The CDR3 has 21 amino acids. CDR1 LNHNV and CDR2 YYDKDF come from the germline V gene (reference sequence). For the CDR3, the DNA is TGTGCCACCAGCAGAGATCGATTTACTAGCGGGGCATTTTACTCCACCGGGGAGCTGTTTTTT. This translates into CATSRDRFTSGAFYSTGELFF. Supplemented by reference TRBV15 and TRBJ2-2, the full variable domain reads DAMVIQNPRYQVTQFGKPVTLSCSQTLNHNVMYWYQQKSSQAPKLLFHYYDKDFNNEADTPDNFQSRRPNTSFCFLDIRSPGLGDTAMYLCATSRDRFTSGAFYSTGELFFGEGSRLTVL.

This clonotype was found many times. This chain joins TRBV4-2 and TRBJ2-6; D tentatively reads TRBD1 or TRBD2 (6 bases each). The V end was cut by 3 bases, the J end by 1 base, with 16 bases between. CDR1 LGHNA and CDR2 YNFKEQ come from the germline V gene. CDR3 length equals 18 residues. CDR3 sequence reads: CASSQDLGGLSGANVLTF. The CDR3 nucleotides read TGTGCCAGCAGCCAGGATTTGGGGGGCTTATCTGGGGCCAACGTCCTGACTTTC.

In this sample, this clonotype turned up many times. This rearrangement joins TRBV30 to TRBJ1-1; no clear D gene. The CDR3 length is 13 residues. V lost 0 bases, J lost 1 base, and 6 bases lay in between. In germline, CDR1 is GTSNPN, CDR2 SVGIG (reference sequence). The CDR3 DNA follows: TGTGCCTGGAGTGTTGGGCAGAACACTGAAGCTTTCTTT. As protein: CAWSVGQNTEAFF. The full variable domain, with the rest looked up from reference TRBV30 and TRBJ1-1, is SQTIHQWPATLVQPVGSPLSLECTVEGTSNPNLYWYRQAAGRGLQLLFYSVGIGQISSEVPQNLSASRPQDRQFILSSKKLLLSDSGFYLCAWSVGQNTEAFFGQGTRLTVV.

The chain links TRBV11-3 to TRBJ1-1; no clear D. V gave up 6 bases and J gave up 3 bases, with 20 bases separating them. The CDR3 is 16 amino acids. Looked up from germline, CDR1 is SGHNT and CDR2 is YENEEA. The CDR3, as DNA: TGTGCCAGCAGTATCCGTCGGGCGCTTACCCACACTGAAGCTTTCTTT. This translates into CASSIRRALTHTEAFF.

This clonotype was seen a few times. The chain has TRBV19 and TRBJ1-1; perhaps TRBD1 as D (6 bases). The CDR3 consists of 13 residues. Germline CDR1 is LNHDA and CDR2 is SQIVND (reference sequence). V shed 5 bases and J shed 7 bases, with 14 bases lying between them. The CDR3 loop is CASSPQGVGEAFF. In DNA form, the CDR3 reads TGTGCCAGTAGTCCACAGGGAGTTGGTGAAGCTTTCTTT.

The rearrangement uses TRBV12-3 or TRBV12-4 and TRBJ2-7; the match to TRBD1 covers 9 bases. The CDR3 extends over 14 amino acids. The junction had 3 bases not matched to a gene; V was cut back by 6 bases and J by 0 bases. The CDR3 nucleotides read TGTGCCAGCAGCCGACAGGGGGGCTCCTACGAGCAGTACTTC. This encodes CASSRQGGSYEQYF.

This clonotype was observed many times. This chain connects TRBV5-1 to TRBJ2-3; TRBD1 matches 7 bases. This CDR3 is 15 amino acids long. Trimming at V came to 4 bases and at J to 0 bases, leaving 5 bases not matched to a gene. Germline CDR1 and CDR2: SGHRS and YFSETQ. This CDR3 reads CASSRDRDSTDTQYF. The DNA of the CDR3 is TGCGCCAGCAGCCGAGACAGGGACAGCACAGATACGCAGTATTTT.